The 2 T cell receptor beta chains below come from one sample, sequenced in a study of blood T cell repertoires in COVID-19. Data came from immunoSEQ multiplex PCR; TCRdb stores just in-frame clones and leaves some out. The sample records about 120,000 clones, about nine tenths being singletons. The specimen sequenced was peripheral blood. The receptors were gathered from a man in his forties with acute or convalescent COVID-19.

Of note for this clone: Other DNA sequences in this sample translate to the same CDR3. The V call is TRBV7-2, the J call TRBJ2-7; 7 nucleotides line up with TRBD1. V shed 2 bases, J shed 3 bases, and the junction held 7 bases outside the gene matches. CDR1 and CDR2 from the germline V gene are SGHTA and FQGNSA. The CDR3 has 15 residues. CDR3 in amino acids: CASSLLGTVDYEQYF. In DNA form, the CDR3 reads TGTGCCAGCAGCTTACTCGGGACAGTGGACTACGAGCAGTACTTC.

The J gene is TRBJ1-2, the V gene TRBV27; 8 positions match TRBD1. The germline CDR1 and CDR2 sequences are MNHEY and SMNVEV (reference sequence). The CDR3 is 15 residues long. V lost 0 bases, J lost 8 bases, and 8 bases stayed unmatched. The CDR3 nucleotides are TGTGCCAGCAGTTTATCGGGACAGGCCATCGGGGGCTACACCTTC. Translated: CASSLSGQAIGGYTF.